One and the same sample provided the 9 T cell receptor beta chains below, sequenced in a study of monozygotic twins with inflammatory bowel disease. TCRdb reanalyzed the 5' RACE reads, giving one entry per CDR3 protein sequence and no DNA. The listing records roughly 150,000 distinct CDR3 sequences. The specimen was blood. The receptors derive from a human donor with ulcerative colitis or Crohn's disease, or a healthy co-twin of an affected twin (not recorded which).

This chain links TRBV7-9 with TRBJ2-1; the TCRdb D gene call, TRBD2, has no DNA to confirm it. This CDR3 comprises 15 residues. CDR1 is SEHNR, CDR2 FQNEAQ, per germline (reference sequence). The CDR3 protein is CASSFGLAGAIEQFF.

The CDR3 loop reads CASSLRAGIENTEAFF. This chain connects TRBV5-1 to TRBJ1-1; absent DNA, TCRdb's TRBD1 call cannot be checked. The germline V gene encodes CDR1 SGHRS and CDR2 YFSETQ. This CDR3 has 16 amino acids.

This CDR3 is CASRSSGRRQETQYF. V is TRBV28 and J is TRBJ2-5; TCRdb outputs TRBD2, but without DNA this stays unchecked. Germline CDR1 reads MDHEN; CDR2 reads SYDVKM. CDR3 length: 15 amino acids.

The chain couples TRBV19 to TRBJ2-7. The CDR3 has 15 amino acids. Germline V gene data show CDR1 as LNHDA and CDR2 as SQIVND (reference sequence). The CDR3 is CASSMLSGRTHEQYF.

The chain combines TRBV5-1 with TRBJ1-1; TCRdb proposes TRBD1, but this gene call is untestable without DNA. The CDR3 consists of 13 residues. CDR1 and CDR2 (germline): SGHRS, YFSETQ. CDR3: CASSLGTAPGAFF.

The chain is built from TRBV5-1 and TRBJ2-7; TCRdb lists TRBD1, though no DNA is available to test this call. CDR1 and CDR2 from the germline V gene are SGHRS and YFSETQ. The CDR3 totals 13 residues. CDR3 sequence: CASSLTGDHEQYF.

This chain connects TRBV7-2 to TRBJ2-3; TCRdb indicates TRBD2, and absent DNA this call remains unverified. Germline CDR1 SGHTA, CDR2 FQGNSA. The CDR3 is made up of 14 amino acids. CDR3 sequence: CATSDSRITDTQYF.

The chain is built from TRBV20-1 and TRBJ2-3; checking the TCRdb D call of TRBD2 is not possible without DNA. Germline V gene data show CDR1 as DFQATT and CDR2 as SNEGSKA (reference sequence). The CDR3 sequence is 16 residues long. CDR3 sequence: CSARDQGLAGGGTQYF.

J is TRBJ2-7 and V is TRBV5-1; as DNA is missing, the TRBD1 call by TCRdb cannot be tested. Germline loops: CDR1 SGHRS, CDR2 YFSETQ. There are 18 residues in the CDR3. This chain's CDR3 is CASSPSLRDRGLPYEQYF.